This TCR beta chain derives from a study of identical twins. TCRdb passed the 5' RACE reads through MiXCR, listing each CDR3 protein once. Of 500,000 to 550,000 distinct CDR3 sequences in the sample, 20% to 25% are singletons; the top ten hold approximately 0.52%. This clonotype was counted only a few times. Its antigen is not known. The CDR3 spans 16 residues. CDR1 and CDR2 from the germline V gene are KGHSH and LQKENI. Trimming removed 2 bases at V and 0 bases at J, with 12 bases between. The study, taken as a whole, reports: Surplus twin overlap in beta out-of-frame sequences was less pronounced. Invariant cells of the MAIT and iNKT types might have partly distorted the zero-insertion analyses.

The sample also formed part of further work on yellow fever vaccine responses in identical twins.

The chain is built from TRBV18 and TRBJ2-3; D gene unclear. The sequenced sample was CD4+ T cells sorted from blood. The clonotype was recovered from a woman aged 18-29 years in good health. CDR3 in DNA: TGTGCCAGCTCACCAAGTCAAGCGCCAAGCACAGATACGCAGTATTTT. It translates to CASSPSQAPSTDTQYF.